This TCR beta chain appears in the sequencing data of a study of identical twins. Regarding this clonotype: As yet, its antigen is unknown.

TCRdb independently ran MiXCR on the 5' RACE reads; one entry per CDR3 protein. The data hold roughly 720,000 distinct CDR3 sequences, with 18% observed a single time. Findings and caveats of the study: Beta out-of-frame sequences showed weaker excess twin sharing.

Trimming removed 0 bases from V and 0 bases from J, with 9 bases in between. The CDR3 spans 16 residues. The V gene's germline CDR1 is SGHVS and CDR2 FQNEAQ. The sample was also linked to a second study, of T cells expressing NK-cell markers. That work adds: Several experiments employed an anti-gamma-delta TCR antibody to confine sorting to alpha-beta TCR T cells. Similarly, these clonotypes led the CD3+CD56-NKG2C+ fraction as well in several donors.

Specimen: PBMCs. The chain joins TRBV7-8 to TRBJ2-4; D ambiguous. The receptor comes from a woman aged 18-29 years in good health. CDR3 sequence reads: CASSLAAAVAKNIQYF. As DNA, the CDR3 is TGTGCCAGCAGCTTAGCGGCAGCCGTAGCCAAAAACATTCAGTACTTC.